This T cell receptor beta chain was sequenced in a study of blood T cell repertoires in COVID-19 (dated by TCRdb to between 2020 and 2021). Looking at the study overall: Samples covering the acute and convalescent phases of COVID-19 were provided by collaborators in the United States, Italy and Spain. Where available, HLA class I and class II types were taken from metadata supplied by the sample provider and were not determined by assay-based typing. The sample metadata nearly always contained a de-identified subject ID, COVID-19 status, age in years and sex. The repertoires were released in a freely available public database meant as a resource for research on the immune response to SARS-CoV-2. The dataset comprised deeply sampled blood TCRbeta repertoires from subjects exposed to, actively infected with, or recovered from COVID-19. The material from the prospective study consisted of cDNA or gDNA derived from T cells, B-cell-depleted T cells, or PBMCs. The samples were drawn from two sources: the first 160 participants of the ongoing ImmuneRACE study, and fewer than 1,500 subjects contributed by 6 global collaborators. The study at large found these results: The quantity of clinical and demographic metadata differed by source and by participant and was supplied without curation.

The immunoSEQ Assay, a bias-controlled multiplex PCR, was used to amplify TCRbeta CDR3 regions from genomic DNA. In the source study's methods: Nucleated cell counts per sample were estimated from amplification of reference gene primers within the assay. Sequence reads were collapsed and filtered to measure the absolute abundance of every unique TCRbeta CDR3 rearrangement. For each sample, productive Simpson clonality was calculated as the square root of Simpson's diversity index over productive rearrangements. As stored in TCRdb, this immuneACCESS dataset retains in-frame rearrangements with V and J assigned. A fraction of the clones does not appear; measured against another copy, unresolved V genes explain less than half of the discrepancy, and the remainder lacks a known reason. The DNA was the basis for D and trimming; V, J and clone size are from that table. The sample table lists around 150,000 clones, about 88% of them with a count of one. The top ten clones comprise 2.5% to 3% of the sample.

The cysteine opens and the phenylalanine closes a CDR3 of 17 amino acids. Only the CDR3 DNA is retained, 51 bases long and in frame from the first base. At the junction V is shortened by 6 bases and J by 0 bases, with 15 bases in between. The germline V gene gives CDR1 as SNHLY and CDR2 as FYNNEI. In Seattle, one collaborating source enrolled patients while the infection was active and tracked those patients longitudinally over the course of disease. Collaborating institutions collected whole blood in K2EDTA tubes following their own protocols. For TCRbeta analysis, collaborators shipped samples as frozen whole blood, isolated PBMCs, or DNA extracted from either of those sample types. This clone occurred a few times. Its antigen is still unknown. Base qualities are not provided; no much larger clone lies one nucleotide away.

The source is a human donor with COVID-19, enrolled during active disease. The donor label of this sample is uncertain. The chain couples TRBV2 to TRBJ1-6, with an unclear D gene assignment. The source material was peripheral blood. Here the CDR3 is given as CASRNPLRSSYNSPLHF. The DNA sequence is TGTGCCAGCAGGAACCCCTTGAGGTCCTCCTATAATTCACCCCTCCACTTT.